The clone carrying this T cell receptor (beta chain) was seen more than once but under ten times. Other DNA variants within this sample encode the same CDR3. This sample was taken from a study of control samples from healthy donors and cancer patients. This CDR3 has 11 residues. CDR1 SGHRS and CDR2 YFSETQ come from the germline V gene. The V end lost 0 bases, the J end lost 5 bases, and 2 bases lay between the germline ends. Measured with immunoSEQ multiplex PCR; TCRdb has only the in-frame clones, and not every one. The data show 40,000 to 50,000 clones, more than 65% seen once. The specimen sequenced was formalin-fixed, paraffin-embedded tissue. V and J are TRBV5-1 and TRBJ2-5; D ambiguous. The receptor's source is a male donor with melanoma. CDR3 in amino acids: CASSLAETQYF. The CDR3 DNA follows: TGCGCCAGCAGCTTGGCTGAGACCCAGTACTTC.